This T cell receptor beta chain emerged from a study of T cell responses to AZD1222 COVID-19 vaccine. General observations from the study: Donor demographics were predominantly white British with a female majority; clonal diversity may be underestimated. Increased Spike-specific TCR breadth and depth were observed after two AZD1222 doses. Distributed over spike, vaccine-associated CD4 TCRs predominated at 160-218 and 743-854.

Profiling relied on immunoSEQ multiplex PCR, and the TCRdb table lists in-frame clones only, not all of them. This table has 95,000 to 120,000 clones, 88% appearing once. V lost 6 bases and J lost 2; bases outside the gene matches: 8. This CDR3 has 15 residues. Germline V gene data show CDR1 as MNHEY and CDR2 as SVGEGT. Worth noting for this clone: Antigen unknown.

V and J are TRBV6-2 or TRBV6-3 and TRBJ2-5, with TRBD2 identical over 8 bases. This TCR came from an adult who received the AZD1222 COVID-19 vaccine. Sequencing was performed on peripheral blood, taken 28 days after the second AZD1222 dose. The CDR3 here is CASSSIGLAQETQYF. The CDR3 bases are TGTGCCAGCAGCTCCATCGGACTAGCACAAGAGACCCAGTACTTC.